Presented here are 32 T cell receptor beta chains from one specimen sequenced in a study of tumor-infiltrating lymphocytes in primary liver carcinoma. Researchers generated TCR beta cDNA from around 510 ng of total RNA, relying on a constant-region primer. ARM-PCR was slightly modified, and three nested multiplex PCR rounds with it gave rise to the TCR beta libraries. For around 10 cycles apiece, the opening two PCR rounds ran with TRBV1-TRBV30 forward primers and a C-beta reverse primer. Via MiXCR, TCRdb re-called the multiplex PCR reads, giving one row per CDR3 protein. This table holds some 46,000 distinct CDR3 sequences, more than 70% found once. The tissue used was unsorted bulk material of about 19-33 mg. RNA and DNA were co-extracted from it with the AllPrep DNA/RNA mini kit. The source material was tumor-adjacent normal liver tissue. These receptors originate from a woman in her twenties or thirties with primary liver carcinoma and hepatitis B virus infection.

Comments on this clonotype: It may be a read error: a sequence one base away is much more abundant. CDR3 sequence: CASSFGPSMLSSTEAFF. CDR3 DNA: TGTGCCAGCAGTTTCGGTCCCTCGATGTTATCGAGCACTGAAGCTTTCTTT. This chain uses TRBV28 with TRBJ1-1; D is uncertain. The V end was cut by 3 bases, the J end by 4 bases, with 21 bases between. Germline assignment: CDR1 MDHEN and CDR2 SYDVKM. There are 17 residues in the CDR3. Using reference TRBV28 and TRBJ1-1 for the parts outside the CDR3, the full variable domain is DVKVTQSSRYLVKRTGEKVFLECVQDMDHENMFWYRQDPGLGLRLIYFSYDVKMKEKGDIPEGYSVSREKKERFSLILESASTNQTSMYLCASSFGPSMLSSTEAFFGQGTRLTVV.

As for this clonotype: The junction shows a germline mismatch at one end, possibly a read error. The chain couples TRBV28 to TRBJ2-7; tentative D call: TRBD2 (6 bases). Germline assignment: CDR1 MDHEN and CDR2 SYDVKM. The CDR3 runs 16 residues. CDR3 residues: CTSIEVSGYPAYEQYF. The CDR3 coding sequence is TGTACCAGCATCGAAGTTAGCGGATATCCCGCGTACGAGCAGTACTTC.

As concerns this clonotype: The junction departs from germline at one end; a sequencing error may be responsible. The rearrangement uses TRBV7-8 and TRBJ2-3; perhaps TRBD2 as D (6 bases). CDR3 size: 16 residues. CDR1 is SGHVS and CDR2 is FQNEAQ in the germline V gene. Written as DNA, the CDR3 is TGTGCCAGCAACTTAGGAGCTGGAGGGCCTGGTCATATGCAGTATTTT. It is translated as CASNLGAGGPGHMQYF.

This clonotype was recorded at least ten times. The chain combines TRBV4-2 with TRBJ2-1, with 7 bases that match TRBD2. Germline V gives CDR1 LGHNA, CDR2 YNFKEQ. The CDR3 runs 17 residues. V was pared by 0 bases and J by 6 bases, with 11 bases of the junction left unmatched. Written as DNA, the CDR3 is TGTGCCAGCAGCCAAGAGGGACCTTGGGGGAGGGCCAATGAGCAGTTCTTC. It yields the protein CASSQEGPWGRANEQFF.

In the case of this clonotype: A junction end diverges from the germline sequence, so it may reflect a read error. The V call is TRBV4-3, the J call TRBJ2-7; the D is unclear. Looked up from germline, CDR1 is LGHNA and CDR2 is YSLEER. This CDR3 contains 15 residues. The CDR3 region has the DNA TGTACCAGCAGCCAAGATTTTCTAGGGTCCTACGAGCAGTACTTC. Protein: CTSSQDFLGSYEQYF.

With respect to this clonotype: The final CDR3 position lacks the conserved phenylalanine or tryptophan, pointing to a likely read error. V is TRBV7-8 and J is TRBJ2-7; D perhaps matches TRBD2 (6 bases). The V and J ends lost 8 bases and 3 bases respectively, with 23 bases between them. Germline V CDR1 and CDR2: SGHVS, FQNEAQ. The CDR3 loop spans 16 amino acids. CDR3 bases: TGTGCCAGCGGCGCCCCGCGGGGCCTCGCCCTCTACGAGCAGTACTTA. It yields the protein CASGAPRGLALYEQYL.

Worth noting for this clonotype: The CDR3 does not close with the conserved phenylalanine or tryptophan, likely indicating a read error. This chain connects TRBV4-3 to TRBJ2-3; D is perhaps TRBD1 or TRBD2 (5 bases each). The CDR3 has 16 amino acids. Germline CDR1 reads LGHNA; CDR2 reads YSLEER. Trimming took 0 bases from V and 12 from J, leaving 22 bases between them. The CDR3 bases are TGCGCCAGCAGCCAAGAGGGGCTGGCGGGCACAGGTACTCAGTATTCT. Amino acid sequence: CASSQEGLAGTGTQYS.

On this clonotype itself: Lacking the conserved final phenylalanine or tryptophan, this CDR3 likely reflects a read error. This chain uses TRBV12-3 or TRBV12-4 with TRBJ2-2; 7 positions match TRBD2. The CDR3 has 20 amino acids. V lost 3 bases and J lost 5; bases outside the gene matches: 21. The CDR3 spells CASSFGSGTCGDRWTGELFL. The DNA of the CDR3 is TGTGCCAGCAGTTTCGGGAGCGGGACTTGCGGGGACCGTTGGACCGGGGAGCTGTTTCTT.

To note about this clonotype: Given a much more abundant clone one base away, this may be a read error. As the CDR3 is not closed by the conserved phenylalanine or tryptophan, this likely results from a read error. The chain employs TRBV24-1 and TRBJ2-5; 10 bases map to TRBD2. Germline V gene lookup returns CDR1 KGHDR and CDR2 SFDVKD. The length of the CDR3 is 14 residues. The ends lost 2 bases at V and 9 bases at J; junction bases unmatched: 5. The CDR3 protein is CATSDSLAGVAQYS. The DNA of the CDR3 is TGTGCCACCAGTGATTCGCTAGCGGGAGTGGCCCAGTACTCC.

On this clonotype: One junction end does not reproduce the germline sequence, and a read error may be involved. The chain carries TRBV6-1 and TRBJ1-1; 8 bases agree with TRBD1. The CDR3 extends over 15 amino acids. CDR1 is MNHNS and CDR2 is SASEGT in the germline V gene. CDR3 amino acids: CASGFWTGMNTEVSF. The CDR3 DNA follows: TGTGCCAGCGGTTTTTGGACAGGGATGAACACTGAAGTTTCCTTT.

This clonotype was counted at least ten times. This chain connects TRBV4-1 to TRBJ2-7; possibly TRBD2 for D (5 bases). Germline V lookup: CDR1 MGHRA, CDR2 YSYEKL. Trimming stripped 0 bases from V and 1 base from J, with 10 bases between. This CDR3 spans 15 amino acids. The chain's CDR3 is CASSQDRSGSYEQYF. The DNA of the CDR3 is TGCGCCAGCAGCCAAGATAGGTCGGGGTCCTACGAGCAGTACTTC.

Many counts were recorded for this clonotype. This chain connects TRBV6-2 or TRBV6-3 to TRBJ2-7, with no clear D. CDR3 length: 14 amino acids. The germline CDR1 and CDR2 sequences are MNHEY and SVGEGT. Trimming stripped 2 bases from V and 2 bases from J, with 10 bases between. The CDR3 region has the DNA TGTGCCAGCAGTTACACCACAGTGGCCTACGAGCAGTACTTC. Translation: CASSYTTVAYEQYF.

For the CDR3, the DNA is TGTGCCAGCAGCTCTACAGGGGTCGAGCAGTACTTC. It is translated as CASSSTGVEQYF. The V and J genes are TRBV7-2 and TRBJ2-7, with 7 bases that match TRBD1. CDR3 length: 12 amino acids. Germline V gene lookup returns CDR1 SGHTA and CDR2 FQGNSA. Trimming took 4 bases from V and 6 from J; bases not matched to a gene: 3.

This clonotype was seen only a few times. One end of the junction does not line up with germline, which may come from a read error. This chain connects TRBV11-2 to TRBJ2-7; a possible D gene is TRBD2 (6 bases). CDR3 length: 15 residues. Germline V gene lookup returns CDR1 SGHAT and CDR2 FQNNGV. The CDR3 loop is CAGSNRLGSSYEQYF. Written as DNA, the CDR3 is TGTGCCGGCAGCAACAGACTAGGGTCATCCTACGAGCAGTACTTC.

As concerns this clonotype: The CDR3 carries no conserved terminal phenylalanine or tryptophan, so it likely arises from a read error. The DNA is omitted, as the CDR3 cannot be located on it reliably, and the CDR3 follows TCRdb's listing. V is TRBV12-3 or TRBV12-4 and J is TRBJ2-7. The CDR3 spans 13 residues, counting both ends. CDR3 in amino acids: CASSLQTFYEQYC.

Concerning this clonotype itself: An end of the junction differs from the germline gene, which may be a read error. This rearrangement joins TRBV11-2 to TRBJ2-7, with D unresolved. Germline loops: CDR1 SGHAT, CDR2 FQNNGV. The CDR3 loop spans 13 amino acids. CDR3 nucleotides: TGTGCCAACAGCATACAGAGGAGCTACGAGCAGTACTTC. Translation: CANSIQRSYEQYF.

Worth noting for this clonotype: The junction departs from germline at one end; a sequencing error may be responsible. The genes are TRBV6-2 or TRBV6-3 and TRBJ2-7, with D unresolved. The germline gives CDR1 MNHEY, CDR2 SVGEGT. This CDR3 contains 11 residues. Written as DNA, the CDR3 is TGTACCAGCAGTCAATTCTACGAGCAATACTTC. Its translation: CTSSQFYEQYF.

V and J are TRBV6-2 or TRBV6-3 and TRBJ1-3; D is undetermined. CDR3 length: 17 amino acids. Trimming shortened V by 6 bases and J by 0 bases, and 18 bases separated the two germline ends. The germline CDR1 and CDR2 sequences are MNHEY and SVGEGT. CDR3 sequence (DNA): TGTGCCAGCAGACTCCTCTACAGTGTCGACTCTGGAAACACCATATATTTT. It yields the protein CASRLLYSVDSGNTIYF.

This clonotype appeared a few times. The rearrangement links TRBV4-1 to TRBJ2-1; D not resolved. The CDR3 loop spans 16 amino acids. Trimming shortened V by 1 base and J by 6 bases, and 16 bases separated the two germline ends. The germline gives CDR1 MGHRA, CDR2 YSYEKL. CDR3 nucleotides: TGCGCCAGCAGCCAAGTGCTCGGTACTGGCGGCAATGAGCAGTTCTTC. This codes for CASSQVLGTGGNEQFF.

The sample holds many counts of this clonotype. J is TRBJ2-5 and V is TRBV30; tentatively, D is TRBD1 (5 bases). Trimming shortened V by 2 bases and J by 2 bases, and 9 bases separated the two germline ends. Germline V gene lookup returns CDR1 GTSNPN and CDR2 SVGIG (reference sequence). This CDR3 comprises 13 residues. This CDR3 reads CAWSQGGQETQYF. The CDR3 nucleotides are TGTGCCTGGAGTCAGGGCGGACAAGAGACCCAGTACTTC.

Comment on this clonotype: A much larger clone is a single base away; this may be a read error. The chain links TRBV19 to TRBJ2-1; 8 bases align to TRBD1. V trimming: 4 bases; J trimming: 10 bases; junction bases outside the gene matches: 6. This CDR3 is 13 amino acids long. Germline V gives CDR1 LNHDA, CDR2 SQIVND (reference sequence). As DNA, the CDR3 is TGTGCCAGTAGTAGAATCGGGACAGGAGAGCAGTTCTTC. Translated: CASSRIGTGEQFF.

Comments on this clonotype: Without the conserved terminal phenylalanine or tryptophan, this CDR3 likely stems from a read error. The genes are TRBV6-2 or TRBV6-3 and TRBJ2-7; 7 positions match TRBD2. CDR3 length equals 15 residues. Germline V gene data show CDR1 as MNHEY and CDR2 as SVGEGT. The V and J ends lost 0 bases and 5 bases, in that order; junction bases with no gene match: 7. CDR3 DNA: TGTGCCAGCAGTTACTCGTCTACGGGAGGCCACGAGCAGTACTAC. This codes for CASSYSSTGGHEQYY.

This clonotype occurred once. Because the CDR3's place on the DNA is in doubt, the DNA is left out and the CDR3 is given as listed by TCRdb. The chain carries TRBV11-1 and TRBJ2-5; TRBD1 was called by the table and not checked on the DNA. Germline CDR1 is SGHAT and CDR2 is FQDESV (reference sequence). From its first to its last residue, the CDR3 has 14 amino acids. The CDR3 sequence: CASSFAGGTGTQHF.

A note on this clonotype: The junction and the germline gene differ at one end; a read error may be behind it. This chain links TRBV5-6 with TRBJ2-2, with unresolved D. The length of the CDR3 is 15 residues. Germline loops: CDR1 SGHDT, CDR2 YYEEEE. The CDR3 sequence: CARSLAPRITGELFF. In DNA, the CDR3 is TGTGCCAGAAGCTTGGCACCCAGAATCACCGGAGAGCTGTTTTTT. The whole variable domain, remainder taken from reference TRBV5-6 and TRBJ2-2, is DAGVTQSPTHLIKTRGQQVTLRCSPKSGHDTVSWYQQALGQGPQFIFQYYEEEERQRGNFPDRFSGHQFPNYSSELNVNALLLGDSALYLCARSLAPRITGELFFGEGSRLTVL.

The chain employs TRBV6-1 and TRBJ1-4; tentatively, D is TRBD1 (6 bases). V was shortened by 7 bases and J by 8 bases, with 17 bases between the two germline ends. The CDR3 has 14 amino acids. Germline V CDR1 and CDR2: MNHNS, SASEGT. CDR3 in amino acids: CASTLQGRGEKLFF. For the CDR3, the DNA is TGTGCCAGCACTTTACAGGGACGTGGGGAAAAACTGTTTTTT.

There are a few counts of this clonotype. The junction does not match germline at one end; this may be a read error. V gene TRBV11-2 combines with J gene TRBJ2-2, with 8 bases fitting TRBD1. The CDR3 contains 16 residues. Germline CDR1 is SGHAT and CDR2 is FQNNGV. The DNA of the CDR3 is TGTGCCTGCAGCTTCCCCCGGGACAGGAACACCGGGGAGCTGTTTTTC. Translation gives CACSFPRDRNTGELFF.

With regard to this clonotype: A read error may account for a junction end that differs from germline. This rearrangement joins TRBV11-1 to TRBJ2-3; D is ambiguous. The CDR3 runs 12 residues. Germline V lookup: CDR1 SGHAT, CDR2 FQDESV (reference sequence). This CDR3 is CASSLLRDMQYF. The CDR3 nucleotides are TGTGCTAGCAGCTTATTAAGGGATATGCAGTATTTT.

Regarding this clonotype: Germline is not matched at one junction end, which may reflect a read error. The chain combines TRBV4-1 with TRBJ2-1; D uncertain. Germline CDR1 reads MGHRA; CDR2 reads YSYEKL. The CDR3 has 18 residues. The CDR3 protein is CASNQEWVPQSSYNEQLF. The CDR3 coding sequence is TGCGCCAGCAACCAAGAATGGGTCCCCCAGAGCTCCTACAATGAGCAGCTCTTC.

The chain joins TRBV12-3 or TRBV12-4 to TRBJ2-3; TRBD2 agrees at 8 bases. This CDR3 region has 15 residues. Losses at the gene ends were 7 bases for V and 6 bases for J; bases not matched to a gene: 12. The CDR3 sequence: CASTLGGASGDTQYF. Here the CDR3 DNA reads TGTGCCAGCACCCTTGGGGGTGCTAGCGGGGATACGCAGTATTTT.

This clonotype came up a few times. The rearrangement joins TRBV6-1 to TRBJ1-1; D uncertain. The germline gives CDR1 MNHNS, CDR2 SASEGT. V was clipped by 9 bases and J by 0 bases, with 14 bases between them. The CDR3 has 14 amino acids. CDR3 DNA: TGTGCCAGTCGTAAAAAGGCGATGAACACTGAAGCTTTCTTT. Protein product: CASRKKAMNTEAFF.

As for this clonotype: A read error may account for a junction end that differs from germline. The genes are TRBV13 and TRBJ1-2, with D possibly matching TRBD1 (5 bases). CDR3 length: 15 amino acids. CDR1 and CDR2 from the germline V gene are PRHDT and FYEKMQ (reference sequence). The DNA for the CDR3 is TGTGTCAGCAGCTTGGGCGGGGCGCTCACCTATGGCTACACCTTC. Amino acids: CVSSLGGALTYGYTF.

This clonotype has more than one count but fewer than ten. As DNA, the CDR3 is TGCGCCAGCAGTGCTGAGTTGGCGATCTGTGGCTACACCTTC. Translating gives CASSAELAICGYTF. J is TRBJ1-2 and V is TRBV4-3, with D unclear. The V end was cut by 6 bases, the J end by 7 bases, with 18 bases between. CDR1 is LGHNA and CDR2 is YSLEER in the germline V gene. The CDR3 runs to 14 residues.